The clone carrying this T cell receptor (beta chain) occurred a few times. The antigen is undetermined. V was trimmed by 4 bases and J by 5 bases, leaving 9 bases between them. Germline V gene data show CDR1 as SGHTA and CDR2 as FQGNSA. This CDR3 is 13 amino acids long. These data belong to a study of beta chain features in type 1 diabetes. Study-level information: Similarity in age, gender and cell yields was seen between patients and healthy donors.

As every portion of the isolated RNA was reverse transcribed, the sequencing read expressed TCRB transcripts. Sequenced by immunoSEQ multiplex PCR; TCRdb stores in-frame clones only, minus some. The table includes fewer than 650,000 clones, around 16% detected once. The study, taken as a whole, reports: There was a moderate but significant shortening of TCRB CDR3s in all four CD4+ subsets of Type 1 diabetes patients. Junctions at VDJ sites from type 1 diabetes patients had fewer insertions and more deletions. Amplification by PCR could prefer shorter templates, with the same effect in patients and controls.

This TCR was sampled from a man aged 18 to 35 in good health. The genes are TRBV7-2 and TRBJ2-1; D ambiguous. Input material: naive CD4+ T cells from blood. The CDR3 sequence: CASSYTGDNEQFF. The CDR3 coding sequence is TGTGCCAGCAGCTACACGGGCGACAATGAGCAGTTCTTC.